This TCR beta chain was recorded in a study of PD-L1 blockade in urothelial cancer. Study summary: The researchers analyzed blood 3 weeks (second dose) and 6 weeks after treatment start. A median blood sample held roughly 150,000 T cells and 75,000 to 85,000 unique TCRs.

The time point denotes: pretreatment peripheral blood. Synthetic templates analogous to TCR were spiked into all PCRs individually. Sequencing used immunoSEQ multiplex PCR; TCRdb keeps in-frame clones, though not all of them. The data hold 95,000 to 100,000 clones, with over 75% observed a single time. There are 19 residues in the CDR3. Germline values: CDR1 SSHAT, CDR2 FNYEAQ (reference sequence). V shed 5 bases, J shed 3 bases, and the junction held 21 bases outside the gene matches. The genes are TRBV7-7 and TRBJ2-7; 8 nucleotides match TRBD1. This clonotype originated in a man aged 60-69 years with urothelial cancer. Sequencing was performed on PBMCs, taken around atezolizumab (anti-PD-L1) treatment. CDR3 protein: CASSLSWAGGILYVYEQYF. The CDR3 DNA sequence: TGTGCCAGCAGCCTCTCCTGGGCAGGGGGCATCTTATATGTCTACGAGCAGTACTTC.